The sequence of this T cell receptor (beta chain) was determined in a study of blood T cell repertoires in COVID-19. Study at large: Sources were T cells, B-cell-depleted T cells, or PBMCs; the material itself was cDNA or gDNA.

Authors' processing steps: Reference gene primer amplification gave nucleated cell count estimates. The data were produced by immunoSEQ multiplex PCR, yet TCRdb's version contains in-frame clones alone and is incomplete. D and trimming were read from the DNA, whereas the V and J calls and clone size are those reported in that table. Here the sample spans 130,000 to 150,000 clones, about four fifths being singletons. Germline V CDR1 and CDR2: SQVTM, ANQGSEA. The CDR3 totals 13 residues. J gave up 5 bases and V 4 bases, and 6 bases lay outside the gene matches. Study members were between 18 and 89 years old and lived in fewer than 30 US regions. Participant-reported clinical history was the basis for cohort assignment.

The receptor comes from a man in his fifties or sixties who had recovered from COVID-19. The J gene is TRBJ1-2, the V gene TRBV29-1; 8 nucleotides match TRBD1. Sequenced: PBMCs or T cells enriched from blood (not recorded which). The CDR3 is CSVGTGLGYGYTF. CDR3 nucleotide sequence: TGCAGCGTTGGGACAGGGTTGGGGTATGGCTACACCTTC. Supplemented by reference TRBV29-1 and TRBJ1-2, the full variable domain reads SAVISQKPSRDICQRGTSLTIQCQVDSQVTMMFWYRQQPGQSLTLIATANQGSEATYESGFVIDKFPISRPNLTFSTLTVSNMSPEDSSIYLCSVGTGLGYGYTFGSGTRLTVV.